This TCR beta chain was sequenced in a study of cytomegalovirus exposure and HLA in healthy donors. Study-level results: Cytomegalovirus status was reportedly diagnosed by the classifier with high sensitivity and specificity. Investigators reported 150 to 200 TCR beta chains as tied to cytomegalovirus. Within the 130 or so validation repertoires, first-cohort TCR clusters tended to co-occur, according to a later analysis.

Germline CDR1 and CDR2: MGHRA and YSYEKL. Trimming took 2 bases from V and 5 from J; bases not matched to a gene: 5. The CDR3 runs to 15 residues. The donors formed part of the 120-subject validation cohort, distinct from the roughly 700-subject first cohort. Concerning this clone itself: The antigen is not known.

Method: immunoSEQ multiplex PCR; TCRdb's copy keeps in-frame clones and lacks some. The sample shows about 82,000 clones, 85% to 95% of them seen only once. Input material: PBMCs. The J gene is TRBJ2-5, the V gene TRBV4-1; TRBD2 matches at 10 bases. This clonotype originated in a woman under 30 in good health and CMV-seronegative. CDR3 amino acids: CASSQSLAGVETQYF. The CDR3 nucleotides are TGCGCCAGCAGCCAAAGTCTAGCGGGAGTTGAGACCCAGTACTTC.